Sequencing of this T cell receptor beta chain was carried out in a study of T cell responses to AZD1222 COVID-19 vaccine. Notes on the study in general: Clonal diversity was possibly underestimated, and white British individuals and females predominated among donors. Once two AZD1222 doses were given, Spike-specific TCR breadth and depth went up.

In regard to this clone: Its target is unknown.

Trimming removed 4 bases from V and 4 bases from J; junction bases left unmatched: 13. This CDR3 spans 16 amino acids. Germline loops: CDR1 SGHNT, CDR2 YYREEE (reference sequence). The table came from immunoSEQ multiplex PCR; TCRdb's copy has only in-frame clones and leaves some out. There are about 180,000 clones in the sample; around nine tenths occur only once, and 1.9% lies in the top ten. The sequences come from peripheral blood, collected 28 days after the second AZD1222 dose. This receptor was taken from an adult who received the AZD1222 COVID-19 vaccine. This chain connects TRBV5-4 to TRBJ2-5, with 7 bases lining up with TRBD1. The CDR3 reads CASSAYRQGERETQYF. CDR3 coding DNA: TGTGCCAGCAGCGCATACCGACAGGGTGAGAGAGAGACCCAGTACTTC. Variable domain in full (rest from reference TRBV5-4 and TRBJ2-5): ETGVTQSPTHLIKTRGQQVTLRCSSQSGHNTVSWYQQALGQGPQFIFQYYREEENGRGNFPPRFSGLQFPNYSSELNVNALELDDSALYLCASSAYRQGERETQYFGPGTRLLVL.